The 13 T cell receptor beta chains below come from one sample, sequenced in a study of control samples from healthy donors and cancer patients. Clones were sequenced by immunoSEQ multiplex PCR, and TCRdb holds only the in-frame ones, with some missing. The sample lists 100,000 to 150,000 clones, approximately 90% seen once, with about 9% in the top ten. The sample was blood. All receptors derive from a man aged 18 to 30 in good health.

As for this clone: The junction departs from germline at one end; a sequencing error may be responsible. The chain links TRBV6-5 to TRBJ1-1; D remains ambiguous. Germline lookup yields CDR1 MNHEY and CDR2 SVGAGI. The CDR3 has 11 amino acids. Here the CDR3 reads CASSRNTEVFF. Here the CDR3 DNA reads TGTGCCAGCAGTCGAAACACTGAAGTTTTCTTT.

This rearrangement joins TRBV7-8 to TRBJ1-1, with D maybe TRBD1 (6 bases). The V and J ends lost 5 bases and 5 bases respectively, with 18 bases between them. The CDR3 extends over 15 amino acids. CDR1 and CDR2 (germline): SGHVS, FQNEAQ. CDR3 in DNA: TGTGCCAGCAGCCCGGTGGGGGGGCTGGGGACTGAAGCTTTCTTT. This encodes CASSPVGGLGTEAFF.

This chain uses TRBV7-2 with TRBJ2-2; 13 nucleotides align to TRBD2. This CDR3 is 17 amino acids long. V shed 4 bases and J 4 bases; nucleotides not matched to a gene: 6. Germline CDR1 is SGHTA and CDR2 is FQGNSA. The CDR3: CASSSRTSGGATGELFF. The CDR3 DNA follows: TGTGCCAGCAGCTCCAGGACTAGCGGGGGAGCCACCGGGGAGCTGTTTTTT. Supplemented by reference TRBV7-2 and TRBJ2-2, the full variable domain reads GAGVSQSPSNKVTEKGKDVELRCDPISGHTALYWYRQSLGQGLEFLIYFQGNSAPDKSGLPSDRFSAERTGGSVSTLTIQRTQQEDSAVYLCASSSRTSGGATGELFFGEGSRLTVL.

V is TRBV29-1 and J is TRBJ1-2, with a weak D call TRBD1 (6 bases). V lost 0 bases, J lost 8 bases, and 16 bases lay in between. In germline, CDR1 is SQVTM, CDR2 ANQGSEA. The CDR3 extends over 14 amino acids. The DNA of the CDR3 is TGCAGCGTTGAAGATCCGGCAGGGGTGGAAGGCTACACCTTC. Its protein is CSVEDPAGVEGYTF.

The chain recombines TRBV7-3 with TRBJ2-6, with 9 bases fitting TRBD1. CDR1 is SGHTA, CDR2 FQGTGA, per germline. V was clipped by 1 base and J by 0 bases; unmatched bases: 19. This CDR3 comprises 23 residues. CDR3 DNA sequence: TGTGCCAGCAGCTTAAGAGGATTTAGAGGGTCACAGGGGGCTAGCTCTGGGGCCAACGTCCTGACTTTC. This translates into CASSLRGFRGSQGASSGANVLTF.

The CDR3, as DNA: TGTGCCAGCAGCCCGGGACAGGGGATCGTGGCTTTCTTT. Residues: CASSPGQGIVAFF. The chain uses TRBV14 and TRBJ1-1; 10 bases align to TRBD1. The germline V gene encodes CDR1 SGHDN and CDR2 FVKESK. The CDR3 is 13 amino acids. After removal of 4 bases from V and 11 bases from J, the junction contained 7 bases not matched to a gene.

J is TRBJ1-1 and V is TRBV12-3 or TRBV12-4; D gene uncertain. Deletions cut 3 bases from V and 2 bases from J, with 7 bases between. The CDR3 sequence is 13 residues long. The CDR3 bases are TGTGCCAGCAGTTTGTGGGGAAACACTGAAGCTTTCTTT. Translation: CASSLWGNTEAFF.

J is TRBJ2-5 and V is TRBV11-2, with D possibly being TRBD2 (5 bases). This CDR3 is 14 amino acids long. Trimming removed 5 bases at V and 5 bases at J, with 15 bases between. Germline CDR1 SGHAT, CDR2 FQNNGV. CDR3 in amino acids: CASSPTSSRETQYF. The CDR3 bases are TGTGCCAGCAGCCCAACTAGTTCCAGGGAGACCCAGTACTTC.

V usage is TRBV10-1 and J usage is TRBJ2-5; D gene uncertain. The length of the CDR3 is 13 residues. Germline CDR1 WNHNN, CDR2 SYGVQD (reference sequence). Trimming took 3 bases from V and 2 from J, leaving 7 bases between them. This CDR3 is CASSDAAQETQYF. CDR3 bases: TGCGCCAGCAGTGACGCTGCTCAAGAGACCCAGTACTTC.

CDR3 in amino acids: CASSYWTGGITDTQYF. In DNA, the CDR3 is TGTGCCAGCAGTTACTGGACAGGGGGCATCACAGATACGCAGTATTTT. This sequence joins TRBV6-2 or TRBV6-3 and TRBJ2-3; 11 nucleotides align to TRBD1. The V gene's germline CDR1 is MNHEY and CDR2 SVGEGT. This CDR3 has 16 residues. V lost 1 base and J lost 2; bases outside the gene matches: 2.

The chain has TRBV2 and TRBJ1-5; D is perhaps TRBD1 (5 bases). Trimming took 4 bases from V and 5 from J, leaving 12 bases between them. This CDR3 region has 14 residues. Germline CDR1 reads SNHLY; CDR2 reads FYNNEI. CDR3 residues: CASSVRRDHQPQHF. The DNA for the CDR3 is TGTGCCAGCAGTGTACGCAGGGATCATCAGCCCCAGCATTTT.

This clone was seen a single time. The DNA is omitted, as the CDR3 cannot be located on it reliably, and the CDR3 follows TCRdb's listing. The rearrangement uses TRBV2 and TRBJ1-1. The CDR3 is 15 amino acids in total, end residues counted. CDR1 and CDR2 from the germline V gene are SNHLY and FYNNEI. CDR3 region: CASSSTSRLNTEAFF.

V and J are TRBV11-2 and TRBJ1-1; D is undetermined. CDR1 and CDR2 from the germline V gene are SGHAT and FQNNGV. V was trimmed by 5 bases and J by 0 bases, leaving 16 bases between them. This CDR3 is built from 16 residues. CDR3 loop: CASSPAGVLMNTEAFF. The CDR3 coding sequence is TGTGCCAGCAGCCCCGCCGGGGTCCTCATGAACACTGAAGCTTTCTTT.